This TCR beta chain was retrieved from a study of blood T cell repertoires in COVID-19. Study context: Acute and convalescent COVID-19 samples came from the United States, Italy and Spain.

The CDR3 has 12 amino acids. In the study's own analysis: Cell counts per sample came from amplifying reference gene primers. Method: immunoSEQ multiplex PCR; TCRdb's copy keeps in-frame clones and lacks some. D and trimming were read from the DNA, whereas the V and J calls and clone size are those reported in that table. The sample consists of roughly 250,000 clones, around 86% of them appearing once. There are a few counts of this clone. Input material: peripheral blood. This chain links TRBV21-1 with TRBJ2-1; the table's TRBD2 call for D was not verified on the DNA. TRBV21-1 is listed as a pseudogene. This receptor was obtained from a man aged 35 to 55 who had recovered from COVID-19. CDR3 nucleotide sequence: TGTGCCAGCAGCAAATGGCGGGAGGAGCAGTTCTTC. Translating gives CASSKWREEQFF.